These 31 T cell receptor beta chains were sequenced from one sample in a study of blood T cell repertoires in COVID-19. Here immunoSEQ multiplex PCR was the method, and the copy in TCRdb shows in-frame clones only, minus some. Among fewer than 250,000 clones listed, roughly 90% were seen once. Sequenced material: PBMCs or T cells enriched from blood (not recorded which). The receptors derive from a man aged 30 to 45 who had been exposed to COVID-19.

The gene calls are TRBV7-2 and TRBJ1-2; D gene ambiguous. Looked up from germline, CDR1 is SGHTA and CDR2 is FQGNSA. V was trimmed by 5 bases and J by 7 bases, leaving 14 bases between them. The CDR3 loop spans 13 amino acids. CDR3 DNA: TGTGCCAGCAGCCCCAGATGGGAGAGTGGCTACACCTTC. It specifies CASSPRWESGYTF.

For the CDR3, the DNA is TGTGCTAGTGGTTTCCTGATCCTAGCTCCGGAGACAGATACGCAGTATTTT. It translates to CASGFLILAPETDTQYF. The chain uses TRBV12-5 and TRBJ2-3; D is possibly TRBD2 (5 bases). The germline V gene has CDR1 LGHNT and CDR2 FRNRAP. The CDR3 is made up of 17 amino acids. V lost 3 bases, J lost 3 bases, and 19 bases lay in between.

DNA of the CDR3: TGTGCCAGCAGCTTAGAGGGGCGAGGAACCTACGAGCAGTACTTC. Translated: CASSLEGRGTYEQYF. The chain has TRBV7-2 and TRBJ2-7; tentatively, D is TRBD1 (5 bases). The CDR3 runs 15 residues. CDR1 is SGHTA, CDR2 FQGNSA, per germline. V lost 1 base and J lost 2, with 12 bases in between.

The genes are TRBV5-5 and TRBJ2-7; the D is unclear. V lost 0 bases, J lost 0 bases, and 10 bases lay in between. The germline gives CDR1 SGHKS, CDR2 YYEKEE (reference sequence). This CDR3 region has 15 residues. The CDR3 loop is CASSLEPRFSYEQYF. In nucleotides, the CDR3 is TGTGCCAGCAGCTTGGAACCCAGGTTCTCCTACGAGCAGTACTTC. The entire variable domain, with the rest obtained from reference TRBV5-5 and TRBJ2-7, is as follows: DAGVTQSPTHLIKTRGQQVTLRCSPISGHKSVSWYQQVLGQGPQFIFQYYEKEERGRGNFPDRFSARQFPNYSSELNVNALLLGDSALYLCASSLEPRFSYEQYFGPGTRLTVT.

V gene TRBV9 combines with J gene TRBJ1-6, with D hard to call. The CDR3 runs to 14 residues. V lost 4 bases and J lost 8, with 13 bases in between. The germline V gene has CDR1 SGDLS and CDR2 YYNGEE. This chain's CDR3 is CASSLESGDSPLHF. The CDR3 DNA is TGTGCCAGCAGCCTCGAGTCGGGAGATTCACCCCTCCACTTT.

This chain connects TRBV12-5 to TRBJ1-3, with 7 bases matching TRBD1. The CDR3 covers 14 residues. The germline gives CDR1 LGHNT, CDR2 FRNRAP. Trimming cost V 8 bases and J 2 bases; bases outside gene matches: 6. The CDR3 spells CASFTGTAGNTIYF. CDR3 nucleotides: TGTGCTAGTTTCACTGGGACAGCTGGAAACACCATATATTTT.

This chain uses TRBV27 with TRBJ2-3; 8 positions agree with TRBD2. Germline CDR1 reads MNHEY; CDR2 reads SMNVEV (reference sequence). This CDR3 contains 16 residues. The ends lost 8 bases at V and 6 bases at J; junction bases unmatched: 16. The CDR3 sequence: CASLPFPPGGPDTQYF. For the CDR3, the DNA is TGTGCCAGCCTACCCTTTCCCCCGGGGGGGCCGGATACGCAGTATTTT.

The chain employs TRBV5-1 and TRBJ2-2, with 9 bases that match TRBD1. V gave up 7 bases and J gave up 4 bases; unmatched junction bases: 5. The CDR3 length is 14 residues. The germline CDR1 and CDR2 sequences are SGHRS and YFSETQ. CDR3 in DNA: TGCGCCAGCCAGGGACAGGGTGGCACCGGGGAGCTGTTTTTT. The encoded protein is CASQGQGGTGELFF.

The rearrangement links TRBV19 to TRBJ2-7; a weak D match, TRBD2 (6 bases). The germline V gene has CDR1 LNHDA and CDR2 SQIVND (reference sequence). The CDR3 loop spans 14 amino acids. Trimming left V 4 bases short and J 7 bases short, with 17 bases between. DNA of the CDR3: TGTGCCAGTAGTAGAGCTAGCGATGGAGGGGAGCAGTACTTC. This gives the protein CASSRASDGGEQYF. Supplemented by reference TRBV19 and TRBJ2-7, the full variable domain reads DGGITQSPKYLFRKEGQNVTLSCEQNLNHDAMYWYRQDPGQGLRLIYYSQIVNDFQKGDIAEGYSVSREKKESFPLTVTSAQKNPTAFYLCASSRASDGGEQYFGPGTRLTVT.

This chain uses TRBV15 with TRBJ2-2; 8 nucleotides match TRBD2. After removal of 3 bases from V and 4 bases from J, the junction contained 10 bases not matched to a gene. CDR3 length: 17 residues. Germline values: CDR1 LNHNV, CDR2 YYDKDF (reference sequence). The CDR3 spells CATSRVWGLGFTGELFF. The CDR3 nucleotides read TGTGCCACCAGCAGGGTGTGGGGACTAGGGTTCACCGGGGAGCTGTTTTTT.

V usage is TRBV5-1 and J usage is TRBJ2-2; D may be TRBD2 (5 bases). With 0 bases removed from V and 3 bases from J, the gap between germline ends came to 9 bases. Germline CDR1 is SGHRS and CDR2 is YFSETQ. This CDR3 has 15 residues. CDR3 coding DNA: TGCGCCAGCAGCTTGGGTAAAGCGGACACCGGGGAGCTGTTTTTT. Amino acids: CASSLGKADTGELFF.

The rearrangement links TRBV5-1 to TRBJ2-3, with 7 nucleotides matching TRBD2. Germline CDR1 and CDR2: SGHRS and YFSETQ. Germline trimming cut 4 bases from V and 5 bases from J; bases unmatched to any gene: 13. The CDR3 contains 16 residues. This CDR3 is CASSLESAGIGDTQYF. In DNA form, the CDR3 reads TGCGCCAGCAGCCTTGAGTCAGCGGGGATAGGAGATACGCAGTATTTT.

V is TRBV4-1 and J is TRBJ2-7; 12 nucleotides line up with TRBD2. Germline V gene sequence: CDR1 MGHRA, CDR2 YSYEKL. The CDR3 runs 17 residues. The V segment lost 0 bases and the J segment 3 bases; nucleotides outside the gene matches: 6. CDR3 coding DNA: TGCGCCAGCAGCCAAGAATGGGGACTAGCGGGTTACTACGAGCAGTACTTC. The encoded protein is CASSQEWGLAGYYEQYF.

This chain connects TRBV2 to TRBJ1-1, with D perhaps TRBD1 (6 bases). This CDR3 contains 16 residues. The ends were cut back, 7 bases at V and 11 bases at J, with 29 bases in the middle. Germline CDR1 reads SNHLY; CDR2 reads FYNNEI. The CDR3 DNA reads as TGTGCCAGCACCCACCCAGAGGGGGGGCTGGGAGGTAGGGCTTTCTTT. Protein product: CASTHPEGGLGGRAFF.

V gene TRBV18 combines with J gene TRBJ2-7; no reliable D call. Germline CDR1 KGHSH, CDR2 LQKENI. The CDR3 spans 12 residues. Trimming removed 5 bases from V and 2 bases from J, with 7 bases in between. CDR3 protein: CASSTTPYEQYF. CDR3 nucleotides: TGTGCCAGCTCAACAACCCCCTACGAGCAGTACTTC.

V and J are TRBV11-1 and TRBJ2-3, with D maybe TRBD2 (5 bases). V was trimmed by 3 bases and J by 6 bases, leaving 10 bases between them. This CDR3 has 13 residues. Germline V lookup: CDR1 SGHAT, CDR2 FQDESV (reference sequence). The CDR3 protein is CASSFRTADTQYF. CDR3 in DNA: TGTGCCAGCAGCTTCCGGACTGCTGATACGCAGTATTTT.

As for this clone: The junction departs from germline at one end; a sequencing error may be responsible. The V and J genes are TRBV11-2 and TRBJ2-1; D gene unclear. Germline lookup yields CDR1 SGHAT and CDR2 FQNNGV. The CDR3 consists of 14 residues. The CDR3 region has the DNA TGTGCCAGCAGCTTAGATCGAAGGAGTGATGAGCAGCTCTTC. It codes for CASSLDRRSDEQLF.

This clone was counted a single time. This rearrangement joins TRBV2 to TRBJ1-4; 8 bases line up with TRBD1. This CDR3 spans 14 amino acids. CDR1 is SNHLY and CDR2 is FYNNEI in the germline V gene. V trimming: 7 bases; J trimming: 8 bases; junction bases outside the gene matches: 9. The CDR3 region has the DNA TGTGCCAGCACCCTGACAGGGGTCTTCGAAAAACTGTTTTTT. It translates to CASTLTGVFEKLFF.

The chain links TRBV10-3 to TRBJ1-1; 7 bases map to TRBD1. The germline V gene encodes CDR1 ENHRY and CDR2 SYGVKD. The CDR3 is made up of 13 amino acids. V lost 6 bases to trimming and J lost 5 bases; unmatched junction nucleotides: 6. CDR3 region: CAISSDRATEAFF. The CDR3 bases are TGTGCCATCAGCTCCGACAGGGCTACTGAAGCTTTCTTT.

The chain links TRBV6-5 to TRBJ1-1; D may be TRBD1 (6 bases). Trimming removed 5 bases at V and 4 bases at J, with 11 bases between. Germline V CDR1 and CDR2: MNHEY, SVGAGI. The CDR3 covers 13 residues. The CDR3 sequence is CASSIGGGTEAFF. The DNA of the CDR3 is TGTGCCAGCAGTATTGGGGGCGGCACTGAAGCTTTCTTT.

The chain links TRBV30 to TRBJ1-5; D call uncertain. Germline CDR1 is GTSNPN and CDR2 is SVGIG (reference sequence). This CDR3 spans 13 amino acids. Trimming took off 3 bases at V and 3 bases at J, with 9 bases between the two ends. This CDR3 is CAWSPGNNQPQHF. CDR3 bases: TGTGCCTGGAGCCCCGGGAACAATCAGCCCCAGCATTTT.

This clone was detected only a few times. This chain connects TRBV10-3 to TRBJ2-5; D may be TRBD1 (6 bases). Looked up from germline, CDR1 is ENHRY and CDR2 is SYGVKD. This CDR3 region has 17 residues. Trimming stripped 0 bases from V and 2 bases from J, with 16 bases between. The CDR3 DNA follows: TGTGCCATCAGTGAGTCGATCTCATCAGGGGTACAAGAGACCCAGTACTTC. Amino acids: CAISESISSGVQETQYF.

The CDR3 sequence is CASSQESGRYQPQHF. Written as DNA, the CDR3 is TGCGCCAGCAGCCAAGAGTCGGGAAGGTATCAGCCCCAGCATTTT. V gene TRBV4-1 combines with J gene TRBJ1-5; D unclear. Trimming shortened V by 0 bases and J by 5 bases, and 11 bases separated the two germline ends. Germline values: CDR1 MGHRA, CDR2 YSYEKL. The CDR3 has 15 residues.

The rearrangement joins TRBV14 to TRBJ2-3; tentatively, D is TRBD2 (6 bases). The CDR3 is 16 residues long. Germline CDR1 and CDR2: SGHDN and FVKESK. Trimming removed 3 bases at V and 2 bases at J, with 15 bases between. The CDR3 DNA follows: TGTGCCAGCAGCCATACGAGCGGGCTTAACACAGATACGCAGTATTTT. It specifies CASSHTSGLNTDTQYF.

This clone was counted once. The J gene is TRBJ2-1, the V gene TRBV4-3; D is perhaps TRBD2 (6 bases). V was pared by 3 bases and J by 0 bases, with 15 bases between. Germline V gene data show CDR1 as LGHNA and CDR2 as YSLEER. This CDR3 is built from 17 residues. CDR3 DNA: TGCGCCAGCAGCCATCTGCATTCCGGGAGCTCCTACAATGAGCAGTTCTTC. Translated, it gives CASSHLHSGSSYNEQFF.

The chain links TRBV4-2 to TRBJ2-7; 8 bases fit TRBD1. V dropped 6 bases and J dropped 0; count of bases not matched to a gene: 4. The CDR3 is 14 amino acids. Per germline, CDR1 LGHNA and CDR2 YNFKEQ. CDR3 coding DNA: TGTGCCAGCAGGAAAACAGGGGGCTCCTACGAGCAGTACTTC. This sequence encodes CASRKTGGSYEQYF.

V is TRBV11-2 and J is TRBJ1-3; D remains unclear. This CDR3 spans 15 amino acids. Deletions cut 2 bases from V and 0 bases from J, with 8 bases between. Germline V gives CDR1 SGHAT, CDR2 FQNNGV. CDR3 region: CASSLMGASGNTIYF. The CDR3 bases are TGTGCCAGCAGCTTAATGGGAGCCTCTGGAAACACCATATATTTT. Looking up the rest from reference TRBV11-2 and TRBJ1-3 gives the full variable domain: EAGVAQSPRYKIIEKRQSVAFWCNPISGHATLYWYQQILGQGPKLLIQFQNNGVVDDSQLPKDRFSAERLKGVDSTLKIQPAKLEDSAVYLCASSLMGASGNTIYFGEGSWLTVV.

This clone was seen more than once but under ten times. This rearrangement joins TRBV24-1 to TRBJ1-2; the D is unclear. Trimming left V 6 bases short and J 5 bases short, with 12 bases between. The CDR3 totals 13 residues. Germline assignment: CDR1 KGHDR and CDR2 SFDVKD. CDR3 bases: TGTGCCACCAGTTTAGCCAGAGGATATGGCTACACCTTC. The encoded protein is CATSLARGYGYTF.

The V call is TRBV4-1, the J call TRBJ2-3, with D uncertain. V lost 1 base and J lost 3, with 8 bases in between. In germline, CDR1 is MGHRA, CDR2 YSYEKL. The CDR3 consists of 14 residues. The CDR3 DNA follows: TGCGCCAGCAGCCAAGTTCTTATGACAGATACGCAGTATTTT. It specifies CASSQVLMTDTQYF.

This chain uses TRBV7-6 with TRBJ1-1; a weak D match, TRBD1 (5 bases). The V end lost 2 bases, the J end lost 7 bases, and 8 bases lay between the germline ends. This CDR3 has 12 residues. CDR1 is SGHVS, CDR2 FNYEAQ, per germline. The CDR3 sequence: CASSLKGNEAFF. As DNA, the CDR3 is TGTGCCAGCAGCTTAAAGGGGAATGAAGCTTTCTTT. Variable domain in full (rest from reference TRBV7-6 and TRBJ1-1): GAGVSQSPRYKVTKRGQDVALRCDPISGHVSLYWYRQALGQGPEFLTYFNYEAQQDKSGLPNDRFSAERPEGSISTLTIQRTEQRDSAMYRCASSLKGNEAFFGQGTRLTVV.

This clone was counted a single time. The chain joins TRBV14 to TRBJ1-1; no clear D gene. V lost 6 bases and J lost 0, with 8 bases in between. This CDR3 is built from 13 residues. Germline CDR1 reads SGHDN; CDR2 reads FVKESK. CDR3 sequence: CASSRSLNTEAFF. DNA of the CDR3: TGTGCCAGCAGTAGGAGCCTGAACACTGAAGCTTTCTTT.